The rows below give T cell receptor beta chains drawn from one sample of a study of blood T cells in healthy people across ages. TCRdb re-analysed the 5' RACE reads in MiXCR, keeping a single row per CDR3 protein. The sample lists approximately 2,000,000 distinct CDR3 sequences; roughly 43% were seen once. Sequencing was done on a sample of blood. Source of these receptors: a human donor in good health. Both conserved end residues are part of each CDR3. Each record gives: J gene, V gene, D gene, clone size, CDR3 DNA, CDR3 protein. A D gene is named only where the DNA matches it firmly. The listing skips clone size in some rows; elsewhere it reads once, few, many or a size class.

j_call: TRBJ2-4; v_call: TRBV7-2; d_call: .; clone_size: once; cdr3_nt: TGTGCCAGCAGCCTAGTTATGGAAGAGGTTCAGTACTTC; cdr3_aa: CASSLVMEEVQYF
j_call: TRBJ2-1; v_call: TRBV7-3; d_call: .; clone_size: .; cdr3_nt: TGTGCCAGCAGCCCCACGATAGGCATATCCTACAATGAGCAGTTCTTC; cdr3_aa: CASSPTIGISYNEQFF
j_call: TRBJ1-2; v_call: TRBV7-3; d_call: .; clone_size: many; cdr3_nt: TGTGCCAGCAGCTTAAGTCCGGGGAGTCCTTATGGCTACACCTTC; cdr3_aa: CASSLSPGSPYGYTF
j_call: TRBJ1-1; v_call: TRBV11-2; d_call: .; clone_size: .; cdr3_nt: TGTGCCAGCAGCTTACACGTCGTCCAATACACTGAAGCTTTCTTT; cdr3_aa: CASSLHVVQYTEAFF
j_call: TRBJ1-1; v_call: TRBV7-2; d_call: TRBD1; clone_size: .; cdr3_nt: TGTGCCAGCAGCGCGAGACAGGGTCGGACTGAAGCTTTCTTT; cdr3_aa: CASSARQGRTEAFF
j_call: TRBJ1-1; v_call: TRBV7-9; d_call: .; clone_size: .; cdr3_nt: TGTGCCAGCAGCTTGTCGTTCAAGGACCCTGAAGCTTTCTTT; cdr3_aa: CASSLSFKDPEAFF
j_call: TRBJ1-2; v_call: TRBV7-8; d_call: .; clone_size: .; cdr3_nt: TGTGCCAGCCAAGAAGGGACCCAGACGATCTATGGCTACACCTTC; cdr3_aa: CASQEGTQTIYGYTF
j_call: TRBJ2-7; v_call: TRBV6-5; d_call: .; clone_size: .; cdr3_nt: TGTGCCAGCAGTTTCACGAGACAGAGCTACGAGCAGTACTTC; cdr3_aa: CASSFTRQSYEQYF
j_call: TRBJ2-5; v_call: TRBV7-2; d_call: .; clone_size: .; cdr3_nt: TGTGCCAGCAGCCCGACCCGGCAGACAGGGACCCAGTACTTC; cdr3_aa: CASSPTRQTGTQYF
j_call: TRBJ2-7; v_call: TRBV29-1; d_call: TRBD1; clone_size: .; cdr3_nt: TGCAGCGTTGAATCCTATAGTCTGGACAGGGGCTACGAGCAGTACTTC; cdr3_aa: CSVESYSLDRGYEQYF
j_call: TRBJ2-3; v_call: TRBV4-3; d_call: TRBD1; clone_size: few; cdr3_nt: TGCGCCAGCAGACAGGACAGGGACACAGATACGCAGTATTTT; cdr3_aa: CASRQDRDTDTQYF
j_call: TRBJ2-1; v_call: TRBV14; d_call: TRBD2; clone_size: few; cdr3_nt: TGTGCCAGCAGGCCCCGTGGACTAGCGAGCTACAATGAGCAGTTCTTC; cdr3_aa: CASRPRGLASYNEQFF
j_call: TRBJ2-5; v_call: TRBV28; d_call: .; clone_size: .; cdr3_nt: TGTGCCAGCAGTGATACACGGGAGACCCAGTACTTC; cdr3_aa: CASSDTRETQYF
j_call: TRBJ2-3; v_call: TRBV4-2; d_call: TRBD1; clone_size: few; cdr3_nt: TGTGCCAGCAGCCAAGATCTGACAGGGGGCTTGTCCACAGATACGCAGTATTTT; cdr3_aa: CASSQDLTGGLSTDTQYF
j_call: TRBJ1-3; v_call: TRBV7-2; d_call: .; clone_size: few; cdr3_nt: TGTGCCAGCAGCTTAGTGGGAGGTCGGAACACCATATATTTT; cdr3_aa: CASSLVGGRNTIYF
j_call: TRBJ2-7; v_call: TRBV6-1; d_call: .; clone_size: few; cdr3_nt: TGTGCCAGCAGTGTTTCTCTCGGCGAGCAGTACTTC; cdr3_aa: CASSVSLGEQYF
j_call: TRBJ2-3; v_call: TRBV20-1; d_call: .; clone_size: few; cdr3_nt: TGCAGTGCTAGAGCCGGGAACTTCGCCACAGATACGCAGTATTTT; cdr3_aa: CSARAGNFATDTQYF
j_call: TRBJ1-5; v_call: TRBV5-1; d_call: .; clone_size: .; cdr3_nt: TGCGCCAGCAGCCCGGGATCCTCTAGCGATCAGCCCCAGCATTTT; cdr3_aa: CASSPGSSSDQPQHF
j_call: TRBJ2-3; v_call: TRBV7-2; d_call: .; clone_size: .; cdr3_nt: TGTGCCAGCAGCTTAGCCCGACTAGTTTCAGATACGCAGTATTTT; cdr3_aa: CASSLARLVSDTQYF
j_call: TRBJ2-5; v_call: TRBV7-9; d_call: .; clone_size: few; cdr3_nt: TGTGCCAGCAGCTTGGACGGATGGGAGTTCCAAGAGACCCAGTACTTC; cdr3_aa: CASSLDGWEFQETQYF
j_call: TRBJ1-4; v_call: TRBV5-5; d_call: .; clone_size: .; cdr3_nt: TGTGCCAGCAGCTTGTGGGGCAGGGCTGAAAAACTGTTTTTT; cdr3_aa: CASSLWGRAEKLFF
j_call: TRBJ2-1; v_call: TRBV5-1; d_call: .; clone_size: .; cdr3_nt: TGCGCCAGCAGCTTCGTCCGGGCAGACTCCAATGAGCAGTTCTTC; cdr3_aa: CASSFVRADSNEQFF
j_call: TRBJ2-1; v_call: TRBV7-9; d_call: .; clone_size: few; cdr3_nt: TGTGCCAGCAGCCACGACAGGCTAAACTACAATGAGCAGTTCTTC; cdr3_aa: CASSHDRLNYNEQFF
j_call: TRBJ2-3; v_call: TRBV9; d_call: TRBD1; clone_size: .; cdr3_nt: TGTGCTAGCAGCGCTTCCGGGACAGGGAGCACAGATACGCAGTATTTT; cdr3_aa: CASSASGTGSTDTQYF
j_call: TRBJ2-1; v_call: TRBV5-6; d_call: .; clone_size: .; cdr3_nt: TGTGCCAGCAGCTTGGAGGGCCCACCTGAACACAATGAGCAGTTCTTC; cdr3_aa: CASSLEGPPEHNEQFF
j_call: TRBJ1-4; v_call: TRBV7-2; d_call: .; clone_size: .; cdr3_nt: TGTGCCAGCAGCTTAGGATGGGGCGGCGATGAAAAACTGTTTTTT; cdr3_aa: CASSLGWGGDEKLFF
j_call: TRBJ2-5; v_call: TRBV4-2; d_call: TRBD2; clone_size: few; cdr3_nt: TGTGCCAGCAGCCAACGGCTAGCGGGGGGAGCCGAGACCCAGTACTTC; cdr3_aa: CASSQRLAGGAETQYF
j_call: TRBJ2-7; v_call: TRBV20-1; d_call: .; clone_size: .; cdr3_nt: TGCAGTGTGTTAGGGGGGAGTACGTCCGAGCAGTACTTC; cdr3_aa: CSVLGGSTSEQYF
j_call: TRBJ2-6; v_call: TRBV14; d_call: TRBD1; clone_size: .; cdr3_nt: TGTGCCAGCAGTCGGGTTACAGGGGCCAACGCCCTGACTTTC; cdr3_aa: CASSRVTGANALTF
j_call: TRBJ2-7; v_call: TRBV5-1; d_call: TRBD1; clone_size: .; cdr3_nt: TGCGCCAGCAGCTTAAGGCCCGGGACAGCTTCCTACGAGCAGTACTTC; cdr3_aa: CASSLRPGTASYEQYF
j_call: TRBJ2-2; v_call: TRBV28; d_call: .; clone_size: once; cdr3_nt: TGTGCCAGCATCCGCTCCAGGGGGTCCGGAGGGAACGGGGAGCGGTTTTTT; cdr3_aa: CASIRSRGSGGNGERFF
j_call: TRBJ2-4; v_call: TRBV20-1; d_call: .; clone_size: few; cdr3_nt: TGCAGTGCTAGAGGCCTTGAGGAGTACTTC; cdr3_aa: CSARGLEEYF
j_call: TRBJ2-1; v_call: TRBV2; d_call: .; clone_size: .; cdr3_nt: TGTGCCAGCAAGGTAGACAGATCCTACAATGAGCAGTTCTTC; cdr3_aa: CASKVDRSYNEQFF
j_call: TRBJ2-1; v_call: TRBV5-4; d_call: .; clone_size: .; cdr3_nt: TGTGCCAGCAGCTTGGGTCTAGGGTACTCCTACGAGCAGTTCTTC; cdr3_aa: CASSLGLGYSYEQFF
j_call: TRBJ1-2; v_call: TRBV2; d_call: .; clone_size: .; cdr3_nt: TGTGCCAGCAGGCAGGACACTGGCTATGGCTACACCTTC; cdr3_aa: CASRQDTGYGYTF
j_call: TRBJ1-2; v_call: TRBV7-9; d_call: .; clone_size: .; cdr3_nt: TGTGCCGGCAGCTTAGATAGGAATGGCTACACCTTC; cdr3_aa: CAGSLDRNGYTF
j_call: TRBJ1-2; v_call: TRBV4-3; d_call: TRBD1; clone_size: .; cdr3_nt: TGCGCCAGCAGCCAAGGAGACAGGGGGCATGGCGGCTACACCTTC; cdr3_aa: CASSQGDRGHGGYTF
j_call: TRBJ1-2; v_call: TRBV15; d_call: .; clone_size: .; cdr3_nt: TGTGCCACCAGCAGAGATATCGGGGCTTCCGGGGGAGGCTACACCTTC; cdr3_aa: CATSRDIGASGGGYTF
j_call: TRBJ1-5; v_call: TRBV7-9; d_call: .; clone_size: few; cdr3_nt: TGTGCCAGCAAGGGAGGGGGGGGGAGTCAGCCCCAGCATTTT; cdr3_aa: CASKGGGGSQPQHF
j_call: TRBJ1-5; v_call: TRBV20-1; d_call: TRBD1; clone_size: .; cdr3_nt: TGCAGTACTGACAGGGGGGGCAATCAGCCCCAGCATTTT; cdr3_aa: CSTDRGGNQPQHF
j_call: TRBJ2-1; v_call: TRBV9; d_call: .; clone_size: few; cdr3_nt: TGTGCCAGCAGCGACCCGTTGCGAGTAAAATACAATGAGCAGTTCTTC; cdr3_aa: CASSDPLRVKYNEQFF
j_call: TRBJ2-4; v_call: TRBV6-2/TRBV6-3; d_call: .; clone_size: .; cdr3_nt: TGTGCCAGCAGTTACTCGATCGCAGGCGATAAGCAGTACTTC; cdr3_aa: CASSYSIAGDKQYF
j_call: TRBJ2-2; v_call: TRBV7-2; d_call: .; clone_size: .; cdr3_nt: TGTGCCAGCAGCGAACAGGGTTGGACCGGGGAGCTGTTTTTT; cdr3_aa: CASSEQGWTGELFF
j_call: TRBJ1-5; v_call: TRBV29-1; d_call: TRBD1; clone_size: few; cdr3_nt: TGCAGCGTCGGAGGGACAGGGGGTAGCAATCAGCCCCAGCATTTT; cdr3_aa: CSVGGTGGSNQPQHF
j_call: TRBJ2-3; v_call: TRBV6-4; d_call: .; clone_size: .; cdr3_nt: TGTGCCAGCAGTGACTCGATCTTAGGAGTCCGAGATACGCAGTATTTT; cdr3_aa: CASSDSILGVRDTQYF
j_call: TRBJ2-1; v_call: TRBV12-3/TRBV12-4; d_call: .; clone_size: many; cdr3_nt: TGTGCCAGCATAGGGGAAACAGACTCCTACAATGAGCAGTTCTTC; cdr3_aa: CASIGETDSYNEQFF
j_call: TRBJ2-5; v_call: TRBV4-3; d_call: .; clone_size: .; cdr3_nt: TGCGCCAGCAGCCGGATATTGGTTCCCCAAGAGACCCAGTACTTC; cdr3_aa: CASSRILVPQETQYF
j_call: TRBJ1-4; v_call: TRBV20-1; d_call: TRBD1; clone_size: .; cdr3_nt: TGCAGTGCTAGAGAACAACGGACAGGGGGCTTCGGAAAACTGTTTTTT; cdr3_aa: CSAREQRTGGFGKLFF
j_call: TRBJ2-4; v_call: TRBV7-2; d_call: .; clone_size: .; cdr3_nt: TGTGCCAGCAGCTTTTCTCAGGGAAAAAACATTCAGTACTTC; cdr3_aa: CASSFSQGKNIQYF
j_call: TRBJ2-7; v_call: TRBV6-2/TRBV6-3; d_call: TRBD2; clone_size: .; cdr3_nt: TGTGCCAGCATTAATAGCGGGGGCTCCTACGAGCAGTACTTC; cdr3_aa: CASINSGGSYEQYF